The entry below describes one T cell receptor (beta chain). This sample stems from a study of identical twins' blood T cells. This CDR3 is 16 amino acids long. CDR1 DFQATT and CDR2 SNEGSKA come from the germline V gene (reference sequence). TCRdb fed the 5' RACE reads into MiXCR, producing one record per CDR3 protein. Of hundreds of thousands of distinct CDR3 sequences listed, roughly 28% were seen once; the top ten hold about 6%. Sequencing was done on a sample of PBMCs. The origin of this receptor is a woman aged 18-55 years in good health. V is TRBV20-1 and J is TRBJ2-5, with 9 bases identical to TRBD1. CDR3 coding DNA: TGCAGCTGCTCCGCCTCCGGGACAGGGAAAAAAGAGACCCAGTACTTC. Amino acid sequence: CSCSASGTGKKETQYF.